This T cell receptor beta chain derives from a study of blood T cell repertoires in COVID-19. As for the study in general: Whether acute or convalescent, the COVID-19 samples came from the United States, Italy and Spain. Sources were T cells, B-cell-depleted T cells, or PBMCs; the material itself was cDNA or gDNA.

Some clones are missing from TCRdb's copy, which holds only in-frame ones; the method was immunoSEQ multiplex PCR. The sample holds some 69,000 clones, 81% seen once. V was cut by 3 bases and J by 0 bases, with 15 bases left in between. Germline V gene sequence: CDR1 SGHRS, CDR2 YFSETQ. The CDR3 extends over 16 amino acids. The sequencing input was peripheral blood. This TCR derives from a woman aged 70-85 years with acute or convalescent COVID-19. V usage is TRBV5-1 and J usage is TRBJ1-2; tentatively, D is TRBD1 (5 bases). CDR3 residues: CASSWEGSRANYGYTF. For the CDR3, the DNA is TGCGCCAGCAGCTGGGAGGGGTCCAGGGCTAACTATGGCTACACCTTC. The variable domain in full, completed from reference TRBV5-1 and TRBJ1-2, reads KAGVTQTPRYLIKTRGQQVTLSCSPISGHRSVSWYQQTPGQGLQFLFEYFSETQRNKGNFPGRFSGRQFSNSRSEMNVSTLELGDSALYLCASSWEGSRANYGYTFGSGTRLTVV.